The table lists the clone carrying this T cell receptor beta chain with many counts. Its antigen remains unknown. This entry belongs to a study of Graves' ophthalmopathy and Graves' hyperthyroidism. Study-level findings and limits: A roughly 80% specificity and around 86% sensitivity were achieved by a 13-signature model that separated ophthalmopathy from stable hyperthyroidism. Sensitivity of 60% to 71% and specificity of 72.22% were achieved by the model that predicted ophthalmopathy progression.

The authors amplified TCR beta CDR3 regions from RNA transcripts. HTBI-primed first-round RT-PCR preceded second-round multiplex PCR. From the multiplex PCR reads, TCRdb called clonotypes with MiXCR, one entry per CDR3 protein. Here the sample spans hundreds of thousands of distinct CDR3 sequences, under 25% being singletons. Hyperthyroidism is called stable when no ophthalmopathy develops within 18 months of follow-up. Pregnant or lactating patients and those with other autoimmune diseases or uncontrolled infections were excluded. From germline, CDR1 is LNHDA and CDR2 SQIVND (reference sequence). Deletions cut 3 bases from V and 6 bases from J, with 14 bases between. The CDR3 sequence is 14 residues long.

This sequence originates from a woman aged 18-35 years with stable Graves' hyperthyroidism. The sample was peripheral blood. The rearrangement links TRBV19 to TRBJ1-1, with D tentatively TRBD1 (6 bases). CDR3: CASSIRGAVAEAFF. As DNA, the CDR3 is TGTGCCAGTAGTATCCGGGGGGCAGTAGCTGAAGCTTTCTTT.